This T cell receptor beta chain is from a study of Graves' ophthalmopathy and Graves' hyperthyroidism. Study observations and caveats: Clonotypes were expanded in thyroid at above 0.001 frequency, and most also appeared in blood.

V dropped 1 base and J dropped 6 bases, with 7 bases sitting between them. Germline CDR1 and CDR2: SGHTS and YDEGEE. There are 12 residues in the CDR3. The sample holds many counts of this clonotype. What it recognizes is unknown. The TCR beta CDR3 regions underwent amplification from RNA transcripts. RT-PCR with HTBI primers came first, then second-round multiplex PCR. In TCRdb, the multiplex PCR reads were re-called with MiXCR into one record per CDR3 protein. Of about 48,000 distinct CDR3 sequences in the sample, under 55% were seen once. The chain couples TRBV5-8 to TRBJ1-2; no reliable D call. The sample taken for sequencing was peripheral blood. This TCR derives from an adult man with Graves' ophthalmopathy. CDR3 amino acids: CASSLNRNGYTF. CDR3 DNA sequence: TGTGCCAGCAGCTTGAATAGGAATGGCTACACCTTC.